The 17 T cell receptor beta chains presented below share a single source sample, sequenced in a study of T cells in localized non-small cell lung cancer. Assay used: immunoSEQ multiplex PCR; TCRdb lists only in-frame clones, some missing. This table has roughly 53,000 clones, approximately 80% appearing once. The starting material was peripheral blood mononuclear cells, obtained before any cancer treatment. These receptors were obtained from a man between 35 and 75 years old with stage III lung adenocarcinoma.

V is TRBV7-2 and J is TRBJ1-5; 10 positions agree with TRBD1. The V gene's germline CDR1 is SGHTA and CDR2 FQGNSA. V was pared by 1 base and J by 5 bases, with 2 bases of the junction left unmatched. CDR3 size: 15 residues. The CDR3 reads CASSLVGTGDQPQHF. DNA of the CDR3: TGTGCCAGCAGCTTAGTTGGGACAGGGGATCAGCCCCAGCATTTT.

A few counts support this clone. This rearrangement joins TRBV5-4 to TRBJ1-1; D remains unclear. Germline V gene data show CDR1 as SGHNT and CDR2 as YYREEE (reference sequence). The CDR3 totals 13 residues. V was trimmed by 0 bases and J by 4 bases, leaving 7 bases between them. The CDR3 sequence: CASSLGEATEAFF. The CDR3 nucleotides read TGTGCCAGCAGCTTGGGGGAGGCCACTGAAGCTTTCTTT.

V gene TRBV19 combines with J gene TRBJ2-7; 8 bases are shared with TRBD2. Germline assignment: CDR1 LNHDA and CDR2 SQIVND (reference sequence). Trimming removed 3 bases from V and 6 bases from J; junction bases left unmatched: 7. There are 14 residues in the CDR3. For the CDR3, the DNA is TGTGCCAGTAGTATTGGACTAGCCCTCGGCGAGCAGTACTTC. Translating gives CASSIGLALGEQYF.

The rearrangement joins TRBV11-2 to TRBJ1-3; D remains unclear. V was clipped by 3 bases and J by 1 base, with 13 bases between them. Germline CDR1 reads SGHAT; CDR2 reads FQNNGV. This CDR3 has 16 residues. The CDR3: CASSFVTDGSGNTIYF. The CDR3 coding sequence is TGTGCCAGCAGCTTCGTGACTGACGGATCTGGAAACACCATATATTTT.

This clone was seen many times. The rearrangement joins TRBV11-3 to TRBJ2-7; 7 nucleotides match TRBD1. CDR3 length: 14 amino acids. Germline CDR1 reads SGHNT; CDR2 reads YENEEA. V lost 6 bases to trimming and J lost 3 bases; unmatched junction nucleotides: 8. CDR3 nucleotides: TGTGCCAGCAGGGACAGGACGGAGCTCTACGAGCAGTACTTC. Translating gives CASRDRTELYEQYF.

This chain's CDR3 is CASTGNTEAFF. CDR3 sequence (DNA): TGTGCCAGCACTGGGAACACTGAAGCTTTCTTT. This rearrangement joins TRBV25-1 to TRBJ1-1; no firm D call. The CDR3 totals 11 residues. Trimming left V 7 bases short and J 1 base short, with 4 bases between. Germline V CDR1 and CDR2: MGHDK, SYGVNS.

This chain joins TRBV4-2 and TRBJ1-2; TRBD1 matches at 7 bases. Germline trimming cut 0 bases from V and 3 bases from J; bases unmatched to any gene: 4. The CDR3 has 15 residues. Looked up from germline, CDR1 is LGHNA and CDR2 is YNFKEQ. DNA for the CDR3: TGTGCCAGCAGCCAAGAGCGGACAGGACACTATGGCTACACCTTC. It yields the protein CASSQERTGHYGYTF.

V usage is TRBV4-3 and J usage is TRBJ1-2; 7 nucleotides align to TRBD1. The CDR3 is made up of 16 amino acids. J lost 4 bases, V lost 3 bases, and 11 bases had no gene match. Germline V gene lookup returns CDR1 LGHNA and CDR2 YSLEER. CDR3 sequence (DNA): TGCGCCAGCAGCCAGCGAATAACAGGGGATGGCTATGGCTACACCTTC. This sequence encodes CASSQRITGDGYGYTF.

This chain links TRBV10-3 with TRBJ1-2; D unresolved. The CDR3 is 15 residues long. The ends were cut back, 3 bases at V and 3 bases at J, with 14 bases in the middle. Germline-derived CDR1 and CDR2 are ENHRY and SYGVKD. CDR3: CAISDRGLVDYGYTF. As DNA, the CDR3 is TGTGCCATCAGTGACCGCGGGTTGGTAGACTATGGCTACACCTTC.

This rearrangement joins TRBV7-3 to TRBJ2-2; 8 bases match TRBD1. CDR1 is SGHTA, CDR2 FQGTGA, per germline. V dropped 2 bases and J dropped 0; count of bases not matched to a gene: 5. This CDR3 has 17 amino acids. As DNA, the CDR3 is TGTGCCAGCAGCTTAGGGACAGGCCTCGCGAACACCGGGGAGCTGTTTTTT. Protein product: CASSLGTGLANTGELFF. The whole variable domain, filled in from reference TRBV7-3 and TRBJ2-2, reads GAGVSQTPSNKVTEKGKYVELRCDPISGHTALYWYRQSLGQGPEFLIYFQGTGAADDSGLPNDRFFAVRPEGSVSTLKIQRTERGDSAVYLCASSLGTGLANTGELFFGEGSRLTVL.

This clone was seen a single time. This chain joins TRBV19 and TRBJ1-5, with D possibly being TRBD1 (5 bases). Germline V gene lookup returns CDR1 LNHDA and CDR2 SQIVND (reference sequence). V was clipped by 4 bases and J by 7 bases, with 17 bases between them. This CDR3 is built from 15 residues. The CDR3 protein is CASSSSGLLYQPQHF. Written as DNA, the CDR3 is TGTGCCAGTAGTAGCTCAGGGCTACTATACCAGCCCCAGCATTTT.

The chain carries TRBV19 and TRBJ2-1; 7 positions agree with TRBD2. The CDR3 totals 16 residues. Germline V gene data show CDR1 as LNHDA and CDR2 as SQIVND (reference sequence). V shed 7 bases, J shed 8 bases, and the junction held 17 bases outside the gene matches. The CDR3 DNA reads TGTGCCAGTACCAAAAGGGGAGCGGGACTCTCCGATGAGCAGTTCTTC. Translating it yields CASTKRGAGLSDEQFF.

Details on this clone: The junction and the germline gene differ at one end; a read error may be behind it. At the DNA level, this CDR3 is encoded by other sequences in the same sample as well. The chain uses TRBV25-1 and TRBJ2-1; TRBD2 matches 14 bases. The CDR3 is made up of 16 amino acids. The germline V gene encodes CDR1 MGHDK and CDR2 SYGVNS. The CDR3 nucleotides read TGCGCCAGCAGTTCCCCGACTAGCGGGAGGGCCCTTGAGCAGTTCTTC. Protein product: CASSSPTSGRALEQFF.

The chain couples TRBV5-1 to TRBJ2-3, with 8 nucleotides matching TRBD2. Looked up from germline, CDR1 is SGHRS and CDR2 is YFSETQ. V dropped 0 bases and J dropped 6; count of bases not matched to a gene: 9. The CDR3 totals 16 residues. The CDR3 DNA reads TGCGCCAGCAGCTTGGCCGAGCGGGGGTTCGCCGATACGCAGTATTTT. It codes for CASSLAERGFADTQYF.

The chain has TRBV6-1 and TRBJ2-3; TRBD2 matches at 8 bases. J gave up 3 bases and V 8 bases, and 1 base lay outside the gene matches. Germline lookup yields CDR1 MNHNS and CDR2 SASEGT. The CDR3 has 12 residues. The CDR3 DNA sequence: TGTGCCAGCTTAGCGGGGACAGATACGCAGTATTTT. Translation: CASLAGTDTQYF.

The chain is built from TRBV27 and TRBJ2-2; TRBD1 agrees at 8 bases. V shed 2 bases, J shed 4 bases, and the junction held 3 bases outside the gene matches. Germline values: CDR1 MNHEY, CDR2 SMNVEV (reference sequence). The CDR3 extends over 15 amino acids. The CDR3 DNA sequence: TGTGCCAGCAGTTTAATGACAGGGGTCACCGGGGAGCTGTTTTTT. Amino acid sequence: CASSLMTGVTGELFF.

J is TRBJ2-2 and V is TRBV7-7; 7 bases align to TRBD2. The CDR3 is made up of 17 amino acids. V lost 1 base and J lost 4; bases outside the gene matches: 9. Per the germline V gene, CDR1 is SSHAT and CDR2 is FNYEAQ (reference sequence). The CDR3 coding sequence is TGTGCCAGCAGCTTAGTTGCGGGGGACCCTGGCACCGGGGAGCTGTTTTTT. Translated: CASSLVAGDPGTGELFF.